These T cell receptor beta chains were read from a single sample in a study of human T cells and chemical hapten exposure. MiXCR, run by TCRdb on the RACE reads, gives a single entry per CDR3 protein. The table records roughly 180,000 distinct CDR3 sequences, approximately 20% of them present only once. Material: whole blood, obtained in connection with sensitization to the hapten diphenylcyclopropenone (DPC). These receptor sequences come from a woman between 50 and 59 years old with alopecia areata. Some clones in this sample may be carry-over from other donors' samples. The CDR3 runs from the conserved cysteine through the conserved F or W. D genes are given only for firm matches. Only part of the rows carry a size: once, few, many, or a class if the clone is expanded.

d_gene: NA
abundance: NA
v_gene: TRBV7-2
j_gene: TRBJ2-3
CDR3aa: CASTFSLNTDTQYF
CDR3nt: TGTGCCAGCACCTTTTCGTTAAACACAGATACGCAGTATTTT

d_gene: NA
abundance: few
v_gene: TRBV7-9
j_gene: TRBJ2-1
CDR3aa: CASSIRSLNTYNEQFF
CDR3nt: TGTGCCAGCAGCATCCGATCTCTTAATACCTACAATGAGCAGTTCTTC

d_gene: TRBD1
abundance: NA
v_gene: TRBV5-1
j_gene: TRBJ2-5
CDR3aa: CASSLEQGASVETQYF
CDR3nt: TGCGCCAGCAGCTTGGAACAGGGGGCTTCGGTGGAGACCCAGTACTTC

d_gene: NA
abundance: NA
v_gene: TRBV25-1
j_gene: TRBJ2-3
CDR3aa: CASSRVTDTQYF
CDR3nt: TGTGCCAGCAGCAGGGTCACAGATACGCAGTATTTT

d_gene: NA
abundance: NA
v_gene: TRBV7-9
j_gene: TRBJ1-1
CDR3aa: CASSPVPSKNTEAFF
CDR3nt: TGTGCCAGCAGCCCTGTACCCAGCAAGAACACTGAAGCTTTCTTT

d_gene: NA
abundance: few
v_gene: TRBV20-1
j_gene: TRBJ2-1
CDR3aa: CSASLVVNEQFF
CDR3nt: TGCAGTGCTAGCCTAGTAGTCAATGAGCAGTTCTTC

d_gene: TRBD1
abundance: few
v_gene: TRBV2
j_gene: TRBJ1-1
CDR3aa: CASSEDRGVWNTEAFF
CDR3nt: TGTGCCAGCAGTGAAGACAGGGGGGTATGGAACACTGAAGCTTTCTTT

d_gene: TRBD2
abundance: few
v_gene: TRBV7-8
j_gene: TRBJ2-7
CDR3aa: CASSLGRSGITREQYF
CDR3nt: TGTGCCAGCAGCTTAGGTCGGAGCGGGATCACTAGGGAGCAGTACTTC

d_gene: NA
abundance: many
v_gene: TRBV2
j_gene: TRBJ1-1
CDR3aa: CASSDGESYGAFF
CDR3nt: TGTGCCAGCAGTGATGGGGAGTCCTATGGGGCTTTCTTT

d_gene: NA
abundance: NA
v_gene: TRBV30
j_gene: TRBJ1-1
CDR3aa: CAWSHTRNTEAFF
CDR3nt: TGTGCCTGGAGCCATACAAGAAACACTGAAGCTTTCTTT

d_gene: TRBD2
abundance: NA
v_gene: TRBV7-2
j_gene: TRBJ2-7
CDR3aa: CASSLTSGLYEQYF
CDR3nt: TGTGCCAGCAGCTTGACTAGCGGTTTATACGAGCAGTACTTC

d_gene: TRBD1
abundance: NA
v_gene: TRBV20-1
j_gene: TRBJ1-5
CDR3aa: CSARGQTGKYSNQPQHF
CDR3nt: TGCAGTGCTAGGGGTCAGACAGGGAAATATAGCAATCAGCCCCAGCATTTT

d_gene: TRBD1
abundance: few
v_gene: TRBV7-9
j_gene: TRBJ2-1
CDR3aa: CASSSTGTGYEQFF
CDR3nt: TGTGCCAGCAGCTCGACCGGGACAGGGTATGAGCAGTTCTTC

d_gene: NA
abundance: few
v_gene: TRBV16
j_gene: TRBJ1-1
CDR3aa: CASSEGRAEAFF
CDR3nt: TGTGCCAGCAGCGAGGGGCGTGCTGAAGCTTTCTTT

d_gene: NA
abundance: few
v_gene: TRBV7-8
j_gene: TRBJ2-3
CDR3aa: CASSLVSTDTQYF
CDR3nt: TGTGCCAGCAGCTTAGTTTCCACAGATACGCAGTATTTT

d_gene: TRBD2
abundance: many
v_gene: TRBV24-1
j_gene: TRBJ2-3
CDR3aa: CATGTSGSTDTQYF
CDR3nt: TGTGCCACCGGGACTAGCGGGTCGACAGATACGCAGTATTTT

d_gene: NA
abundance: few
v_gene: TRBV20-1
j_gene: TRBJ2-5
CDR3aa: CSAHIAEQETQYF
CDR3nt: TGCAGTGCTCACATAGCGGAACAAGAGACCCAGTACTTC

d_gene: NA
abundance: few
v_gene: TRBV27
j_gene: TRBJ1-1
CDR3aa: CASSRAQGLFAEAFF
CDR3nt: TGTGCCAGCAGTCGAGCTCAGGGGCTATTCGCTGAAGCTTTCTTT

d_gene: NA
abundance: few
v_gene: TRBV2
j_gene: TRBJ1-1
CDR3aa: CASSDLPNTEAFF
CDR3nt: TGTGCCAGCAGCGACCTACCGAACACTGAAGCTTTCTTT

d_gene: TRBD2
abundance: few
v_gene: TRBV15
j_gene: TRBJ2-1
CDR3aa: CATSRDQAGAREQFF
CDR3nt: TGTGCCACCAGCAGAGATCAGGCGGGAGCCCGTGAGCAGTTCTTC

d_gene: NA
abundance: NA
v_gene: TRBV10-2
j_gene: TRBJ1-5
CDR3aa: CASSETRNQPQHF
CDR3nt: TGCGCCAGCAGTGAGACCAGGAATCAGCCCCAGCATTTT

d_gene: TRBD1
abundance: NA
v_gene: TRBV7-9
j_gene: TRBJ1-1
CDR3aa: CASSLPGGARGAFF
CDR3nt: TGTGCCAGCAGCTTGCCAGGGGGCGCGCGGGGGGCTTTCTTT

d_gene: NA
abundance: NA
v_gene: TRBV10-1
j_gene: TRBJ1-2
CDR3aa: CASSETLNYGYTF
CDR3nt: TGCGCCAGCAGTGAGACCCTTAACTATGGCTACACCTTC

d_gene: NA
abundance: NA
v_gene: TRBV4-1
j_gene: TRBJ1-5
CDR3aa: CASSQESGARQPQHF
CDR3nt: TGCGCCAGCAGCCAAGAATCGGGGGCCCGTCAGCCCCAGCATTTT

d_gene: NA
abundance: few
v_gene: TRBV6-5
j_gene: TRBJ1-4
CDR3aa: CASSYGGHNEKLFF
CDR3nt: TGTGCCAGCAGTTACGGGGGTCATAATGAAAAACTGTTTTTT

d_gene: NA
abundance: NA
v_gene: TRBV5-4
j_gene: TRBJ1-4
CDR3aa: CASSLPGNNEKLFF
CDR3nt: TGTGCCAGCAGCTTGCCAGGGAATAATGAAAAACTGTTTTTT

d_gene: NA
abundance: few
v_gene: TRBV5-1
j_gene: TRBJ1-1
CDR3aa: CASSFEHMNTEAFF
CDR3nt: TGCGCCAGCAGCTTTGAACACATGAACACTGAAGCTTTCTTT

d_gene: NA
abundance: NA
v_gene: TRBV20-1
j_gene: TRBJ2-7
CDR3aa: CSANPNGDEQYF
CDR3nt: TGCAGTGCTAATCCGAATGGGGACGAGCAGTACTTC

d_gene: NA
abundance: few
v_gene: TRBV20-1
j_gene: TRBJ1-5
CDR3aa: CSARDAGGATRNQPQHF
CDR3nt: TGCAGTGCTAGAGATGCGGGTGGGGCAACGAGGAATCAGCCCCAGCATTTT

d_gene: NA
abundance: many
v_gene: TRBV29-1
j_gene: TRBJ2-7
CDR3aa: CSVEGRAGYEQYF
CDR3nt: TGCAGCGTTGAGGGCAGGGCCGGCTACGAGCAGTACTTC

d_gene: TRBD2
abundance: few
v_gene: TRBV18
j_gene: TRBJ2-1
CDR3aa: CASSPPAGGVYNEQFF
CDR3nt: TGTGCCAGCTCACCACCAGCGGGAGGGGTGTACAATGAGCAGTTCTTC

d_gene: TRBD1
abundance: few
v_gene: TRBV29-1
j_gene: TRBJ1-4
CDR3aa: CSVEAWTGEEKLFF
CDR3nt: TGCAGCGTTGAAGCCTGGACAGGGGAAGAAAAACTGTTTTTT

d_gene: NA
abundance: many
v_gene: TRBV28
j_gene: TRBJ2-1
CDR3aa: CASSPVRWEEGYNEQFF
CDR3nt: TGTGCCAGCAGTCCGGTTCGATGGGAGGAGGGGTACAATGAGCAGTTCTTC

d_gene: TRBD1
abundance: few
v_gene: TRBV9
j_gene: TRBJ1-1
CDR3aa: CASKDRDTEAFF
CDR3nt: TGTGCCAGCAAGGACAGGGACACTGAAGCTTTCTTT

d_gene: NA
abundance: NA
v_gene: TRBV4-1
j_gene: TRBJ2-2
CDR3aa: CASSLRGVPGELFF
CDR3nt: TGCGCCAGCAGCCTCCGAGGGGTACCCGGGGAGCTGTTTTTT

d_gene: TRBD2
abundance: few
v_gene: TRBV7-9
j_gene: TRBJ2-7
CDR3aa: CASSSQLAGVSYEQYF
CDR3nt: TGTGCCAGCAGCTCACAATTAGCGGGAGTCTCCTACGAGCAGTACTTC

d_gene: TRBD2
abundance: NA
v_gene: TRBV5-1
j_gene: TRBJ2-1
CDR3aa: CASSLTSGRNGEQFF
CDR3nt: TGCGCCAGCAGCTTAACTAGCGGGAGAAATGGTGAGCAGTTCTTC

d_gene: NA
abundance: few
v_gene: TRBV6-2/TRBV6-3
j_gene: TRBJ2-7
CDR3aa: CASSQLNSGDGPYEQYF
CDR3nt: TGTGCCAGCAGTCAACTTAATTCCGGGGACGGACCCTACGAGCAGTACTTC

d_gene: NA
abundance: NA
v_gene: TRBV11-3
j_gene: TRBJ2-7
CDR3aa: CASSPPGGLLSEQYF
CDR3nt: TGTGCCAGCAGCCCCCCGGGGGGCCTGCTTTCCGAGCAGTACTTC

d_gene: NA
abundance: many
v_gene: TRBV27
j_gene: TRBJ1-6
CDR3aa: CASTTGLSPLHF
CDR3nt: TGTGCCAGCACCACAGGGTTATCACCCCTCCACTTT

d_gene: NA
abundance: many
v_gene: TRBV6-2/TRBV6-3
j_gene: TRBJ1-5
CDR3aa: CASRDGNQPQHF
CDR3nt: TGTGCCAGCAGGGATGGCAATCAGCCCCAGCATTTT

d_gene: TRBD2
abundance: few
v_gene: TRBV11-2
j_gene: TRBJ2-1
CDR3aa: CASSLGRREDPYNEQFF
CDR3nt: TGTGCCAGCAGCTTAGGACGGCGGGAGGATCCCTACAATGAGCAGTTCTTC

d_gene: TRBD2
abundance: few
v_gene: TRBV5-4
j_gene: TRBJ2-7
CDR3aa: CASSLVRGGGTYEQYF
CDR3nt: TGTGCCAGCAGCTTGGTAAGGGGCGGGGGGACCTACGAGCAGTACTTC

d_gene: NA
abundance: NA
v_gene: TRBV7-9
j_gene: TRBJ1-2
CDR3aa: CASSFGQTYGYTF
CDR3nt: TGTGCCAGCAGCTTTGGACAGACTTATGGCTACACCTTC